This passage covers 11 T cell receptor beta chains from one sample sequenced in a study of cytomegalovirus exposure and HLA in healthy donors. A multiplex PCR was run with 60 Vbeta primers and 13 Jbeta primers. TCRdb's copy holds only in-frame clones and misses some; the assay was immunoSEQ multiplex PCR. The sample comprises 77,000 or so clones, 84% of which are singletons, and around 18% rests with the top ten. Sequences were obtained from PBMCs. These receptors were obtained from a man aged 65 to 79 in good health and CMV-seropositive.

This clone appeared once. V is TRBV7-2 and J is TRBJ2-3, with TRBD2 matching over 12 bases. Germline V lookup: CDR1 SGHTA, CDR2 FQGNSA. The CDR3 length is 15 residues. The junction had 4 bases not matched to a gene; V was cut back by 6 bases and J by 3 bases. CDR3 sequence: CASSGLAGGTDTQYF. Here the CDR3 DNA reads TGTGCCAGCAGTGGTCTAGCGGGGGGGACAGATACGCAGTATTTT.

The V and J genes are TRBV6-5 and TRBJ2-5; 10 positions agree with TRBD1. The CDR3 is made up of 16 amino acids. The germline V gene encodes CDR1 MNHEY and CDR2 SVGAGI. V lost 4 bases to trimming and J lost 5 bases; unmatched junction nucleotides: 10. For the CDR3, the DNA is TGTGCCAGCAGTTCTTTGACAGGGGGCGGTAGGGAGACCCAGTACTTC. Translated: CASSSLTGGGRETQYF.

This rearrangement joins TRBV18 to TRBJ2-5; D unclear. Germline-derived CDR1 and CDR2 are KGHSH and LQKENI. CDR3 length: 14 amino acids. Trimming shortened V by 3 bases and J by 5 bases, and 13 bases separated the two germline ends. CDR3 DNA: TGTGCCAGCTCACCCCCGCCCCTCCGGGAGACCCAGTACTTC. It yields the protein CASSPPPLRETQYF.

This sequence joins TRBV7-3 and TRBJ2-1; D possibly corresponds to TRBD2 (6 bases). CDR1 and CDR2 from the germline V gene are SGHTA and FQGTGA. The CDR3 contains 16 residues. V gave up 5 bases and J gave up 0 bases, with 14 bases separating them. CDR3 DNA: TGTGCCAGCAGCCCCCGGACCGGGGGCTCCTACAATGAGCAGTTCTTC. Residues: CASSPRTGGSYNEQFF.

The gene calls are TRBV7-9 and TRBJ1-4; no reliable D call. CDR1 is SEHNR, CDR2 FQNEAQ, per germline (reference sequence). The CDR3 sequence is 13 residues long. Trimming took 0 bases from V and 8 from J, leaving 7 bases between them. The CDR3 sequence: CASSLAGVEKLFF. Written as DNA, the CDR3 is TGTGCCAGCAGCTTAGCGGGAGTGGAAAAACTGTTTTTT.

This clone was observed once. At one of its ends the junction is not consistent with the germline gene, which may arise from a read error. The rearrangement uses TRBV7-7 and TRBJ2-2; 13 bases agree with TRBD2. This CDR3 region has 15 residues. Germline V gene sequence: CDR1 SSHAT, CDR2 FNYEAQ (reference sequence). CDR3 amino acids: CASSPTSGRNGELFF. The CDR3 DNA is TGTGCTAGCAGCCCGACTAGCGGGAGGAACGGGGAGCTGTTTTTT.

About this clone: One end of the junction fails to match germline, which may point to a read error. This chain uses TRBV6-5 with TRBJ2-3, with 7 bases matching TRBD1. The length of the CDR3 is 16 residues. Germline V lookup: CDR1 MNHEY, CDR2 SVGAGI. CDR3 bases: TGTGCCAGCAGTTACTCGGGACAGCTTAGCACAAATACGCAGTATTTT. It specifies CASSYSGQLSTNTQYF.

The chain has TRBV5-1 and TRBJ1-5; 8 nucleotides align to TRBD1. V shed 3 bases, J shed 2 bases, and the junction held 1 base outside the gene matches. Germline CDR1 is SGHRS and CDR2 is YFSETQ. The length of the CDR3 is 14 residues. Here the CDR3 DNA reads TGCGCCAGCAGCTCGACAGGGGGCAATCAGCCCCAGCATTTT. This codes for CASSSTGGNQPQHF.

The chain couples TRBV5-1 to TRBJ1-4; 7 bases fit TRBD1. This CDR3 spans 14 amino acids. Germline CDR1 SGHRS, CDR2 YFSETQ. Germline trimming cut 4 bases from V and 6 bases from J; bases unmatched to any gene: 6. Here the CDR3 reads CASSVDRADEKLFF. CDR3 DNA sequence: TGCGCCAGCAGCGTTGACAGGGCCGATGAAAAACTGTTTTTT. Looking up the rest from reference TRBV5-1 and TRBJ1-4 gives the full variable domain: KAGVTQTPRYLIKTRGQQVTLSCSPISGHRSVSWYQQTPGQGLQFLFEYFSETQRNKGNFPGRFSGRQFSNSRSEMNVSTLELGDSALYLCASSVDRADEKLFFGSGTQLSVL.

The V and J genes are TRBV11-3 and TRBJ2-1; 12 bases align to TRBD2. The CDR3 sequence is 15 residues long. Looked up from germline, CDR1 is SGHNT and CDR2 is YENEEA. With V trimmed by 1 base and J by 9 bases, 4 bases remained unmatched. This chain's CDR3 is CASSLGLAGAGEQFF. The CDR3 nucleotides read TGTGCCAGCAGCTTAGGACTAGCGGGAGCAGGTGAGCAGTTCTTC.

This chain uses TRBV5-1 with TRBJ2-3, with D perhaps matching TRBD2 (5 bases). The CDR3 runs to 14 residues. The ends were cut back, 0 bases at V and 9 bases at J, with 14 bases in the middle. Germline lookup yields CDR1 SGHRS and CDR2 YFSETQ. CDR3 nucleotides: TGCGCCAGCAGCTTGGAAGCAGAGGGTCAGACGCAGTATTTT. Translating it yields CASSLEAEGQTQYF.